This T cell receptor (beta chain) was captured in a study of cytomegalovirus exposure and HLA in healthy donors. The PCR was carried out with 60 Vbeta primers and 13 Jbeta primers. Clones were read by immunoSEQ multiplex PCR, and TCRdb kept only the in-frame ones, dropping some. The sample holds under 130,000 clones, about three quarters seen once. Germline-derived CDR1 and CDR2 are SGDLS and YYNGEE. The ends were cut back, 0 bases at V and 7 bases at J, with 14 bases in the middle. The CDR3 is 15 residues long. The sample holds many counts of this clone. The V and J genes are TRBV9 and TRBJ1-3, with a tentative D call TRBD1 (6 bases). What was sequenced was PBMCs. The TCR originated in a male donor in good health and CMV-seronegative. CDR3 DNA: TGTGCCAGCAGCGTAGCCGTTACAGGGTCGAACACCATATATTTT. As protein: CASSVAVTGSNTIYF.